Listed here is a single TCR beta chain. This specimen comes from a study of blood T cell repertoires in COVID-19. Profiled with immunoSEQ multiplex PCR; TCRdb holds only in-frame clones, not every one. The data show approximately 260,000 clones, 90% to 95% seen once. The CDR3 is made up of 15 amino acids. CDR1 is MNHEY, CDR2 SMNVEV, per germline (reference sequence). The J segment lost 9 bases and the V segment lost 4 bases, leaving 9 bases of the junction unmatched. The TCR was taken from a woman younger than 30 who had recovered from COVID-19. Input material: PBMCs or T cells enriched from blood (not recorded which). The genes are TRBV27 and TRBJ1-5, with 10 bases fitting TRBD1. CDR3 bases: TGTGCCAGCAGTTCCGGGACAGGGGAAGCGGGGCCCCAGCATTTT. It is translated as CASSSGTGEAGPQHF.